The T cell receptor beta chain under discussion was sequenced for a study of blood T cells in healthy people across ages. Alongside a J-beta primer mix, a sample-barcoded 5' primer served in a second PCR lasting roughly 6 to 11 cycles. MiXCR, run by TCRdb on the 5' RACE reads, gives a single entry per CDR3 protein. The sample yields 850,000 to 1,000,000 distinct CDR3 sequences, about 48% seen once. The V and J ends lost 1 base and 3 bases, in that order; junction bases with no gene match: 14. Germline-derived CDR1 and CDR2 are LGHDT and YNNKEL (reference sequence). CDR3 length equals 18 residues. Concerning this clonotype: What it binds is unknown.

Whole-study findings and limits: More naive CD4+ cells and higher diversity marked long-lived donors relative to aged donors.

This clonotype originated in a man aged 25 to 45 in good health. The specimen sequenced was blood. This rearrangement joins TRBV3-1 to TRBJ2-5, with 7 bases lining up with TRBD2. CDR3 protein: CASSQVRKAGGIKETQYF. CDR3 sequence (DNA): TGTGCCAGCAGCCAAGTAAGAAAGGCCGGGGGGATAAAAGAGACCCAGTACTTC.